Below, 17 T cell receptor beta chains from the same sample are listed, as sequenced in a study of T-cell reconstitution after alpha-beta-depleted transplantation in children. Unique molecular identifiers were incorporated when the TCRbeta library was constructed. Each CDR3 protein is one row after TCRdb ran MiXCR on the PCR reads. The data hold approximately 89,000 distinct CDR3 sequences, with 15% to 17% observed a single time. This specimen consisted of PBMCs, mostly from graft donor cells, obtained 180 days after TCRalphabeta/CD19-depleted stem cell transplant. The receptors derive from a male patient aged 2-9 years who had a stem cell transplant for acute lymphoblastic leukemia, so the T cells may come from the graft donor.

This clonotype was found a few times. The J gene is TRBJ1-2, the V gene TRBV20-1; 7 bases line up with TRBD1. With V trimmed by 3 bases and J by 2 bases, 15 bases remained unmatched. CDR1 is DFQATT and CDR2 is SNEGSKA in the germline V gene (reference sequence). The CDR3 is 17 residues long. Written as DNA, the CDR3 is TGCAGTGCTAGGGTCCAGACACTAAACAGGGGAAACTATGGCTACACCTTC. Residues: CSARVQTLNRGNYGYTF.

CDR3 in amino acids: CASGPRDRGLNTEAFF. CDR3 in DNA: TGCGCCAGCGGACCCCGGGACAGGGGTTTGAACACTGAAGCTTTCTTT. The J gene is TRBJ1-1, the V gene TRBV5-1, with TRBD1 matching over 10 bases. With 7 bases clipped from V and 0 bases from J, the junction kept 9 bases outside the gene matches. The germline V gene encodes CDR1 SGHRS and CDR2 YFSETQ. The CDR3 covers 16 residues.

CDR3 region: CASSSEGASNQPQHF. CDR3 DNA sequence: TGCGCCAGCAGCTCGGAGGGGGCTAGCAATCAGCCCCAGCATTTT. This chain connects TRBV5-1 to TRBJ1-5, with 7 bases aligning to TRBD1. V was clipped by 3 bases and J by 0 bases; unmatched bases: 3. The CDR3 is made up of 15 amino acids. CDR1 and CDR2 from the germline V gene are SGHRS and YFSETQ.

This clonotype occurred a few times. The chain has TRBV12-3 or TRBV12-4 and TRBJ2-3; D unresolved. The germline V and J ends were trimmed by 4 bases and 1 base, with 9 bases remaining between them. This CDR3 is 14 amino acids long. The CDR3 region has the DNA TGTGCCAGCAGTTCTACTGACCGCACAGATACGCAGTATTTT. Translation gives CASSSTDRTDTQYF.

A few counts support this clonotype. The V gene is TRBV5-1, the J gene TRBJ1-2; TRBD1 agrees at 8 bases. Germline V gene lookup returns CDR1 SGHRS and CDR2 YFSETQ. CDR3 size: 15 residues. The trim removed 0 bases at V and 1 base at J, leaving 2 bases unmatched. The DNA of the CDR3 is TGCGCCAGCAGCTTGGGGACAGGGTATAACTATGGCTACACCTTC. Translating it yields CASSLGTGYNYGYTF.

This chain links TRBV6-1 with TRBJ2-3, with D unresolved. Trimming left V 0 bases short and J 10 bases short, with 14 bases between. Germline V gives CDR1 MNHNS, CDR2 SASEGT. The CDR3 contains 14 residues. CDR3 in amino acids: CASSEARVRRAQYF. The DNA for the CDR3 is TGTGCCAGCAGTGAAGCTAGGGTGCGTCGCGCGCAGTATTTT.

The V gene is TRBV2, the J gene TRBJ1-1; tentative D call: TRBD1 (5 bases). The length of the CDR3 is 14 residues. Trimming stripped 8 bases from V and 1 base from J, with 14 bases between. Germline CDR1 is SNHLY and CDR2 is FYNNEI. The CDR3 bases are TGTGCCAGCGAGAATCGGGGGACGAACACTGAAGCTTTCTTT. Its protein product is CASENRGTNTEAFF. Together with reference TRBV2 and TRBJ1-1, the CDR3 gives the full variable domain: EPEVTQTPSHQVTQMGQEVILRCVPISNHLYFYWYRQILGQKVEFLVSFYNNEISEKSEIFDDQFSVERPDGSNFTLKIRSTKLEDSAMYFCASENRGTNTEAFFGQGTRLTVV.

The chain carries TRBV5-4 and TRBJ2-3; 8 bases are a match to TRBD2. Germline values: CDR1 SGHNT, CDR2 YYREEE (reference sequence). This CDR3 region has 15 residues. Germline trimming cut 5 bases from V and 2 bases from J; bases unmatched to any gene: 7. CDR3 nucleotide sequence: TGTGCCAGCAGTTTAAAGCGGGAGCACACAGATACGCAGTATTTT. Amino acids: CASSLKREHTDTQYF.

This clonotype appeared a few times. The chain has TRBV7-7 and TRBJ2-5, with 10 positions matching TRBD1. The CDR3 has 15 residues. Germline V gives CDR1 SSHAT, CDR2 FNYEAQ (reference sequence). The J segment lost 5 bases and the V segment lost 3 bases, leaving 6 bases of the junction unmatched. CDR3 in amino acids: CASSFRTGGLETQYF. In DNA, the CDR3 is TGTGCCAGCAGCTTCCGGACAGGGGGGTTGGAGACCCAGTACTTC.

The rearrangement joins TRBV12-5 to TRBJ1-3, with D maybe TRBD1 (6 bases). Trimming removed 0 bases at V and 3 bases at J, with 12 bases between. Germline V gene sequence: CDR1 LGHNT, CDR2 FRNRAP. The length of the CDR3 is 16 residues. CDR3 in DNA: TGTGCTAGTGGTTTGGTAACCGGGGGCCGTGGAAACACCATATATTTT. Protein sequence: CASGLVTGGRGNTIYF.

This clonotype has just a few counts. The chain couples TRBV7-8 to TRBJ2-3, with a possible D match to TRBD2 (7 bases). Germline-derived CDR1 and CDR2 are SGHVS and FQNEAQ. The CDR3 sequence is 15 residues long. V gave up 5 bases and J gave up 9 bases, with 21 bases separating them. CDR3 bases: TGTGCCAGCAGCCCACCTCCCGGGGGGCGGGGAACGCAGTATTTT. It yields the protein CASSPPPGGRGTQYF.

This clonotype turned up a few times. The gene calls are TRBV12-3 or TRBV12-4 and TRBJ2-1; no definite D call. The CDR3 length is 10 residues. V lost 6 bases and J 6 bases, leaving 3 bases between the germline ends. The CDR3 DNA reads TGTGCCAGCAGCGCCAATGAGCAGTTCTTC. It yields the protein CASSANEQFF.

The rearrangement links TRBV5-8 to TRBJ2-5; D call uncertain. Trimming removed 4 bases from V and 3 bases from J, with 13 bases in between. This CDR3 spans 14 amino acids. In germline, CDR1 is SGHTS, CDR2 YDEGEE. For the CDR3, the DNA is TGTGCCAGCAGCGGCGGCAGACTGAAAGAGACCCAGTACTTC. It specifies CASSGGRLKETQYF.

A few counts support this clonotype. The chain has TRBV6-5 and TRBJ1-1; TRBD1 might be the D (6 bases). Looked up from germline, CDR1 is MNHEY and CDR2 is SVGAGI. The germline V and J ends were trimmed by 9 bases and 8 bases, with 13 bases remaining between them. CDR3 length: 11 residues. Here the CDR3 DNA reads TGTGCCAGTGCACTCAGGGGAGAAGCTTTCTTT. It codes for CASALRGEAFF.

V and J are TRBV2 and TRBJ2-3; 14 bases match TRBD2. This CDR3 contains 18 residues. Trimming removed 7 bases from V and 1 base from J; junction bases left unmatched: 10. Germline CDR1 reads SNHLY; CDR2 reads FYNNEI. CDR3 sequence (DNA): TGTGCCAGCACCCGTGGGACTAGCGGGGGACACCGCACAGATACGCAGTATTTT. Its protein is CASTRGTSGGHRTDTQYF.

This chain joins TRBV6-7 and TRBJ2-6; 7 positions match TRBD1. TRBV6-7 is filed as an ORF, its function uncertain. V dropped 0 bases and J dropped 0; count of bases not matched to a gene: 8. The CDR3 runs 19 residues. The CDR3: CASSYSKGQVRSGANVLTF. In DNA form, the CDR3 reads TGTGCCAGCAGTTACTCGAAAGGACAGGTCCGCTCTGGGGCCAACGTCCTGACTTTC.

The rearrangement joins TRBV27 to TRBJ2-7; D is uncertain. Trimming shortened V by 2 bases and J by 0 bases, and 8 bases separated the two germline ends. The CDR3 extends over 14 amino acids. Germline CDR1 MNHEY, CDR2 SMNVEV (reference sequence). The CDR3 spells CASSLKGDSYEQYF. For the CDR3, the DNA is TGTGCCAGCAGTTTAAAGGGCGACTCCTACGAGCAGTACTTC.